This T cell receptor (beta chain) was identified in a study of OX40 agonist ivuxolimab in advanced cancers. Across the study: The patients received ivuxolimab by intravenous route every 2 weeks at 0.01 to 10 mg/kg. Two cutaneous melanoma patients and one hepatocellular carcinoma patient, three in all, had partial responses. People in dose escalation had one of these cancers: hepatocellular carcinoma, melanoma, renal cell or head and neck cancer. Study-wide results and caveats: Dosing at 0.1 to 3.0 mg/kg was accompanied by clonal expansion of CD4+ and CD8+ blood T cells by week 6.

Comments on this clone: The antigen is undetermined.

V was clipped by 3 bases and J by 3 bases, with 12 bases between them. CDR1 and CDR2 from the germline V gene are MNHEY and SVGAGI. The CDR3 contains 14 residues. Here immunoSEQ multiplex PCR was the method, and the copy in TCRdb shows in-frame clones only, minus some. The sample lists tens of thousands of clones; 80% to 90% were seen once. Sample: CD4+ or CD8+ T cells sorted from blood, taken in a trial of the OX40 agonist ivuxolimab. This rearrangement joins TRBV6-5 to TRBJ2-7; D gene unclear. The TCR originated in an adult with an advanced solid tumor such as melanoma, head and neck, liver or kidney cancer. The CDR3 nucleotides read TGTGCCAGCAGTTATCAAATAGGGTTCTACGAGCAGTACTTC. Its translation: CASSYQIGFYEQYF.